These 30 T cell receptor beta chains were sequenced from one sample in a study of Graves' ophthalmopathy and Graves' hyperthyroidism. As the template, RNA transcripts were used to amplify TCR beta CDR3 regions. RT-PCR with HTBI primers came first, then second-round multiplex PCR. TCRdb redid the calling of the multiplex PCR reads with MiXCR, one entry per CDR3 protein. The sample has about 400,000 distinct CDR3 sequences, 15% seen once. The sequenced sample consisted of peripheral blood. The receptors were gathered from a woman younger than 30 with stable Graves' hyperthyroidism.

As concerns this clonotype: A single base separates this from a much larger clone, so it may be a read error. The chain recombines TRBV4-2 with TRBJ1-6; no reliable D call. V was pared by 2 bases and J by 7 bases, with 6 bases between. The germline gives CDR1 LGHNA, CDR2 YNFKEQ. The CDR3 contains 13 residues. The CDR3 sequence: CASSQWENSPLHF. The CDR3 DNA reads TGTGCCAGCAGCCAATGGGAGAATTCACCCCTCCACTTT.

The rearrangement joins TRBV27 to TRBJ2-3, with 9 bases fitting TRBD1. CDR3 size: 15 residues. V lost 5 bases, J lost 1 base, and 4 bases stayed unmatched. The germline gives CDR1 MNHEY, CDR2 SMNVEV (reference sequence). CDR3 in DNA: TGTGCCAGCAGTCTCCGGGACAGGGGCACAGATACGCAGTATTTT. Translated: CASSLRDRGTDTQYF.

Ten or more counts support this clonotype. In DNA form, the CDR3 reads TGCAGTGCTAGGGCCCCTGGAGAGACCCAGTACTTC. Translating it yields CSARAPGETQYF. The rearrangement uses TRBV20-1 and TRBJ2-5; D is ambiguous. Trimming shortened V by 3 bases and J by 4 bases, and 9 bases separated the two germline ends. From germline, CDR1 is DFQATT and CDR2 SNEGSKA (reference sequence). The CDR3 consists of 12 residues.

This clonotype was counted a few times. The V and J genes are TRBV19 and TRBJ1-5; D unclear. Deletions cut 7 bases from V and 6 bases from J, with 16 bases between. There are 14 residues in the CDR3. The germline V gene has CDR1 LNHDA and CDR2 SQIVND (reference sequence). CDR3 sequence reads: CASTLRGLGQPQHF. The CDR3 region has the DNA TGTGCCAGTACCCTCAGAGGGCTGGGTCAGCCCCAGCATTTT. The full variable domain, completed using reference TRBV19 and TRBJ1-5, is DGGITQSPKYLFRKEGQNVTLSCEQNLNHDAMYWYRQDPGQGLRLIYYSQIVNDFQKGDIAEGYSVSREKKESFPLTVTSAQKNPTAFYLCASTLRGLGQPQHFGDGTRLSIL.

In nucleotides, the CDR3 is TGTGCTAGTGGTTTGATGACTAGCGGGTCCGAGACCCAGTACTTC. It codes for CASGLMTSGSETQYF. The V call is TRBV12-5, the J call TRBJ2-5, with TRBD2 matching 10 bases. Losses at the gene ends were 2 bases for V and 5 bases for J; bases not matched to a gene: 5. CDR1 LGHNT and CDR2 FRNRAP come from the germline V gene. This CDR3 spans 15 amino acids.

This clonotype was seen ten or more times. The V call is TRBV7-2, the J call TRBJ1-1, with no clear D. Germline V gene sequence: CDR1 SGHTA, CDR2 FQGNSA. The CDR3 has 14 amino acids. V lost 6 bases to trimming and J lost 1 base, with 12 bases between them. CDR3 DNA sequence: TGTGCCAGCAGGGTCAAAGCCGGGAACACTGAAGCTTTCTTT. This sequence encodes CASRVKAGNTEAFF.

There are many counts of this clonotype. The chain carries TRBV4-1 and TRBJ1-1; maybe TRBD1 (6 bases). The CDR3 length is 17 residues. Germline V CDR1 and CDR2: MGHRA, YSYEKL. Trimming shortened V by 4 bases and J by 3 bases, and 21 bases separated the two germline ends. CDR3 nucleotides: TGCGCCAGCAGCCCTGTTCGGCAGGGGTTCCGCCACACTGAAGCTTTCTTT. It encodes CASSPVRQGFRHTEAFF.

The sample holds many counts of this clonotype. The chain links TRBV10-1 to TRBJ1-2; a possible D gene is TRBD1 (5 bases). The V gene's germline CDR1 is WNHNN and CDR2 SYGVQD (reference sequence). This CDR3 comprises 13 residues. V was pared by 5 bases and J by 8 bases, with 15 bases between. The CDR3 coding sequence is TGCGCCAGCAGTCCAGGGTTCTCCCAGGGCTACACCTTC. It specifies CASSPGFSQGYTF.

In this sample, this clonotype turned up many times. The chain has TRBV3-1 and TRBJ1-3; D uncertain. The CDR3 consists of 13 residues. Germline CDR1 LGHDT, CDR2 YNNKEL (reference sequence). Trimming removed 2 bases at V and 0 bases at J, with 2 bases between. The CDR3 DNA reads TGTGCCAGCAGCCAATCCTCTGGAAACACCATATATTTT. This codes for CASSQSSGNTIYF. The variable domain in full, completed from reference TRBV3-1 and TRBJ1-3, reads DTAVSQTPKYLVTQMGNDKSIKCEQNLGHDTMYWYKQDSKKFLKIMFSYNNKELIINETVPNRFSPKSPDKAHLNLHINSLELGDSAVYFCASSQSSGNTIYFGEGSWLTVV.

The CDR3, as DNA: TGCGCCAGCAGCCAGGGACTAGCGGGGGGGCGCGGGACCCAGTACTTC. It is translated as CASSQGLAGGRGTQYF. The gene calls are TRBV4-1 and TRBJ2-5, with 16 nucleotides matching TRBD2. V lost 3 bases and J lost 7; bases outside the gene matches: 5. CDR3 length equals 16 residues. Germline V gene sequence: CDR1 MGHRA, CDR2 YSYEKL.

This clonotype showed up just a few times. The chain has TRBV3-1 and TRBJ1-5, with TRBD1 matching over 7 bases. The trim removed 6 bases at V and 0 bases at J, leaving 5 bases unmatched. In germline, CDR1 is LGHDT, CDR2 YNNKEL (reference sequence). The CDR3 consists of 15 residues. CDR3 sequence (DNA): TGTGCCAGCAGACGTGGGACAGATAGCAATCAGCCCCAGCATTTT. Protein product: CASRRGTDSNQPQHF. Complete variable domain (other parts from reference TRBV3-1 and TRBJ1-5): DTAVSQTPKYLVTQMGNDKSIKCEQNLGHDTMYWYKQDSKKFLKIMFSYNNKELIINETVPNRFSPKSPDKAHLNLHINSLELGDSAVYFCASRRGTDSNQPQHFGDGTRLSIL.

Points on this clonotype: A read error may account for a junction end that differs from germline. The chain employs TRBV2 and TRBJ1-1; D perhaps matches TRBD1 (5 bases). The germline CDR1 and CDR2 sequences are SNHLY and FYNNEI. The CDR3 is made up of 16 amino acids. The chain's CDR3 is CASSEEGILERTESFF. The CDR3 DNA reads TGTGCCAGCAGTGAAGAGGGGATCCTAGAGAGGACTGAATCTTTCTTT.

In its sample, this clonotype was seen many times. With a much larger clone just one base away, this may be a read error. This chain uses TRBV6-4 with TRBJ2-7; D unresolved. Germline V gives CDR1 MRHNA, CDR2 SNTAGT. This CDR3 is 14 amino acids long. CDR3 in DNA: TGTGCCAGCCACGAGAGGACCTTCTTCTACGAGCAGCACTTC. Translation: CASHERTFFYEQHF.

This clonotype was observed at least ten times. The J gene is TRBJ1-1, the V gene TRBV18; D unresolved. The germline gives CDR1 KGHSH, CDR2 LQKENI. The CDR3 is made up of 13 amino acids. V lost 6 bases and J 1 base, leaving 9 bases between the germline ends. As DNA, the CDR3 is TGTGCCAGCTCGGCCGGACCGAACACTGAAGCTTTCTTT. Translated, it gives CASSAGPNTEAFF. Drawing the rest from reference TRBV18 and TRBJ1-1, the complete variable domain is NAGVMQNPRHLVRRRGQEARLRCSPMKGHSHVYWYRQLPEEGLKFMVYLQKENIIDESGMPKERFSAEFPKEGPSILRIQQVVRGDSAAYFCASSAGPNTEAFFGQGTRLTVV.

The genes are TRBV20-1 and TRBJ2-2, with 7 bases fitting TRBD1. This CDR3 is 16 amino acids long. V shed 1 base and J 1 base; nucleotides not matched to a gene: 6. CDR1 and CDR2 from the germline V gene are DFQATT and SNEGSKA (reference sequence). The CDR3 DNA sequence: TGCAGTGCTAGAGCCCGAAGGGACAGGAACACCGGGGAGCTGTTTTTT. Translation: CSARARRDRNTGELFF.

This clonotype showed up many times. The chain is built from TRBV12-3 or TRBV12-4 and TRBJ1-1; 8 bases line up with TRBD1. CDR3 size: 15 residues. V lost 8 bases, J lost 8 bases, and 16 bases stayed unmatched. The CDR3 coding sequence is TGTGCCAGCCAACCTACAGGGGGTGGGCGTTACGAAGCTTTCTTT. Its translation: CASQPTGGGRYEAFF.

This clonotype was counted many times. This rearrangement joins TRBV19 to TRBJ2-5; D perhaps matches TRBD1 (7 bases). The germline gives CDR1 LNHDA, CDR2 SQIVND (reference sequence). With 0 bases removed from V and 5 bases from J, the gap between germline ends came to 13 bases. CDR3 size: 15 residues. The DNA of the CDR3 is TGTGCCAGTAGTATAGAAGGCAGGGGGAGGGAGACCCAGTACTTC. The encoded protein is CASSIEGRGRETQYF.

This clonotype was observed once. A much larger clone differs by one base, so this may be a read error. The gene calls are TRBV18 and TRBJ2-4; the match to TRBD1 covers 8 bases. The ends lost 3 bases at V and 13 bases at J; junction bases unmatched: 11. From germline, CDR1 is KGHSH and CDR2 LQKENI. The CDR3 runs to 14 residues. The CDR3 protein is CASSPRGRRESQYF. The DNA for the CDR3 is TGTGCCAGCTCACCCAGGGGGCGCAGAGAGAGCCAGTACTTC.

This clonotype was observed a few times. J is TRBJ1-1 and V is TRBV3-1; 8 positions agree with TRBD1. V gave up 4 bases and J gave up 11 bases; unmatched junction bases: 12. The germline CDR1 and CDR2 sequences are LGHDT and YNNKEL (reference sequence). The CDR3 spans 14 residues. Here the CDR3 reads CASSPSDREKGAFF. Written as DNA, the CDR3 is TGTGCCAGCAGCCCCTCGGACAGGGAGAAAGGGGCTTTCTTT.

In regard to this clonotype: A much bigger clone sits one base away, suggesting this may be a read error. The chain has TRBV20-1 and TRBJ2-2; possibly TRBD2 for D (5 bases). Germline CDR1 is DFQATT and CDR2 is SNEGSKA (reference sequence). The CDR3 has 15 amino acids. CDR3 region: CSARDDPANTGELCF. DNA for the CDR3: TGCAGTGCTAGAGATGACCCAGCGAACACCGGGGAGCTGTGTTTT.

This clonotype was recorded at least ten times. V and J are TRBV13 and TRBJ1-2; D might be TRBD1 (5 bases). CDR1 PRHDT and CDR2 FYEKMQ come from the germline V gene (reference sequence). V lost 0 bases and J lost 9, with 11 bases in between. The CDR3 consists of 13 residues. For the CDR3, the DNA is TGTGCCAGCAGCTTAGGCCAGGGATCCAGCTACACCTTC. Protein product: CASSLGQGSSYTF.

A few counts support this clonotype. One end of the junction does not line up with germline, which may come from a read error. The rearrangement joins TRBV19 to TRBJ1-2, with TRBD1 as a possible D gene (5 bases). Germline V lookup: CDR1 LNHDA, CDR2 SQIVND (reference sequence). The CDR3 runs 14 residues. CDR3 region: CASSTRTSNYGYTF. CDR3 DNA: TGCGCCAGTAGCACTAGGACATCTAACTATGGCTACACCTTC.

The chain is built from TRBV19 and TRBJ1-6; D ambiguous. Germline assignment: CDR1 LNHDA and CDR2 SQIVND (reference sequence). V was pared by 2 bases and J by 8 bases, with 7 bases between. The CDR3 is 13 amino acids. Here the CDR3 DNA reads TGTGCCAGTAGTATATCGGCAGATTCACCCCTCCACTTT. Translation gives CASSISADSPLHF.

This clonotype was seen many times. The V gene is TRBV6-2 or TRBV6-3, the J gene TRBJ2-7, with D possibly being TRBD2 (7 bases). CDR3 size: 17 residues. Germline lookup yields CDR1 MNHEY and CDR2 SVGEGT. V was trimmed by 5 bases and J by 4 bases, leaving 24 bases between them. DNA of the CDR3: TGTGCCAGCAGTCCCTTAACGGGGGGCGTTTATATTTACGAGCAGTACTTC. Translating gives CASSPLTGGVYIYEQYF.

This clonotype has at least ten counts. The CDR3 protein is CASSFSRDSRPYEQYF. CDR3 bases: TGTGCCAGCAGCTTTAGCCGGGACAGCCGCCCCTACGAGCAGTACTTC. The V gene is TRBV13, the J gene TRBJ2-7, with 7 bases matching TRBD1. The CDR3 spans 16 residues. CDR1 is PRHDT and CDR2 is FYEKMQ in the germline V gene (reference sequence). V dropped 3 bases and J dropped 2; count of bases not matched to a gene: 10. Full variable domain (remainder filled in from reference TRBV13 and TRBJ2-7): AAGVIQSPRHLIKEKRETATLKCYPIPRHDTVYWYQQGPGQDPQFLISFYEKMQSDKGSIPDRFSAQQFSDYHSELNMSSLELGDSALYFCASSFSRDSRPYEQYFGPGTRLTVT.

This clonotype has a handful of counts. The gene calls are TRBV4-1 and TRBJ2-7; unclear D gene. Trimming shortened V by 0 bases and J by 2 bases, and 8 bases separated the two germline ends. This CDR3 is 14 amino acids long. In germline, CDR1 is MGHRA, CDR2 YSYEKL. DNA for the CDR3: TGCGCCAGCAGCCAAGATCAAAATGCCTACGAGCAGTACTTC. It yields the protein CASSQDQNAYEQYF.

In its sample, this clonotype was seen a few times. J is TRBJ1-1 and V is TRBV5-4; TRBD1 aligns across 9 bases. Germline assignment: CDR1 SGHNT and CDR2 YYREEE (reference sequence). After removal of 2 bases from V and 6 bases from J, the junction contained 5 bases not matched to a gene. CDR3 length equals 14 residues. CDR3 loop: CASSLGTGNSEAFF. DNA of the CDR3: TGTGCCAGCAGCTTAGGGACAGGGAATTCTGAAGCTTTCTTT.

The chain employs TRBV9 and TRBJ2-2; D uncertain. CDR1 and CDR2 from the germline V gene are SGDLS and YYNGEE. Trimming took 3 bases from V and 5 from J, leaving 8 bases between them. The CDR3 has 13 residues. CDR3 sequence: CASSGVWTGELFF. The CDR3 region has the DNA TGTGCCAGCAGCGGGGTGTGGACCGGGGAGCTGTTTTTT.

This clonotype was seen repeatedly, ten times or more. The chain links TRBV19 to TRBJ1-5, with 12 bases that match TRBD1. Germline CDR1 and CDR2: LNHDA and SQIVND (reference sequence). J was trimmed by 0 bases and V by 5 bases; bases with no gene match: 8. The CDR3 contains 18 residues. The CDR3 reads CASSAPGQGAFSNQPQHF. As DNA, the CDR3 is TGTGCCAGTAGTGCGCCGGGACAGGGGGCCTTTAGCAATCAGCCCCAGCATTTT.

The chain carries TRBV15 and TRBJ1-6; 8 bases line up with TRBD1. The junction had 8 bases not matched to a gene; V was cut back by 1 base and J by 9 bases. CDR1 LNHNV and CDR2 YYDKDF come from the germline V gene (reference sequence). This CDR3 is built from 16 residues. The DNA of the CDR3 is TGTGCCACCAGCAGAGGAGGTGGACAGGGCTCTTCACCCCTCCACTTT. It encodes CATSRGGGQGSSPLHF. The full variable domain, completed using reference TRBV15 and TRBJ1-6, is DAMVIQNPRYQVTQFGKPVTLSCSQTLNHNVMYWYQQKSSQAPKLLFHYYDKDFNNEADTPDNFQSRRPNTSFCFLDIRSPGLGDTAMYLCATSRGGGQGSSPLHFGNGTRLTVT.